One T cell receptor beta chain is described in this entry. Its target is not known. These data originate in a study of shared clonotypes between healthy human individuals. The study's findings and limits: The study generally estimated greater richness for naive than memory subsets.

V was pared by 5 bases and J by 5 bases, with 19 bases between. This CDR3 contains 16 residues. Germline CDR1 SGHNT, CDR2 YENEEA. At the deep level, the assay was run. Produced via immunoSEQ multiplex PCR; TCRdb's table is partial and in-frame only. The data show a few hundred thousand clones, about 97% seen once. The chain employs TRBV11-3 and TRBJ2-4, with D maybe TRBD2 (6 bases). The sequence was collected from a woman aged 25 to 45 in good health. The specimen was naive CD4+ T cells sorted from blood. Subset described: CD45RA+ positively selected. The CDR3, as DNA: TGTGCCAGCAGCGGCTGGGAACTAGCCCTTGAAAACATTCAGTACTTC. This gives the protein CASSGWELALENIQYF.